The 31 T cell receptor beta chains listed next were all sequenced from one sample in a study of blood T cell repertoires in COVID-19. Data came from immunoSEQ multiplex PCR; TCRdb stores just in-frame clones and leaves some out. The sample lists 250,000 to 350,000 clones; about 83% were seen once. The material sequenced was peripheral blood. The receptor set was obtained from a woman aged 50 to 65 with acute or convalescent COVID-19.

This chain connects TRBV5-1 to TRBJ2-3, with D tentatively TRBD2 (7 bases). Trimming pared 6 bases from V and 2 bases from J, leaving 16 bases between. CDR3 length: 15 amino acids. Germline CDR1 and CDR2: SGHRS and YFSETQ. The CDR3 spells CASTIRGGPTDTQYF. As DNA, the CDR3 is TGCGCCAGCACTATAAGGGGGGGGCCCACAGATACGCAGTATTTT.

The rearrangement links TRBV27 to TRBJ1-2; no reliable D call. The CDR3 is 15 residues long. V was cut by 2 bases and J by 8 bases, with 18 bases left in between. Per germline, CDR1 MNHEY and CDR2 SMNVEV (reference sequence). The CDR3 spells CASSLTRIALRGYTF. CDR3 in DNA: TGTGCCAGCAGTTTAACTAGGATAGCCTTAAGGGGCTACACCTTC.

The V gene is TRBV7-9, the J gene TRBJ1-2; D is undetermined. Trimming left V 0 bases short and J 8 bases short, with 7 bases between. Per the germline V gene, CDR1 is SEHNR and CDR2 is FQNEAQ (reference sequence). CDR3 length equals 12 residues. The CDR3 DNA follows: TGTGCCAGCAGCTTAGCACGCGAGGGCTACACCTTC. Protein: CASSLAREGYTF. The full variable domain, with the rest looked up from reference TRBV7-9 and TRBJ1-2, is DTGVSQNPRHKITKRGQNVTFRCDPISEHNRLYWYRQTLGQGPEFLTYFQNEAQLEKSRLLSDRFSAERPKGSFSTLEIQRTEQGDSAMYLCASSLAREGYTFGSGTRLTVV.

The chain employs TRBV11-2 and TRBJ2-1; 10 bases agree with TRBD2. The V gene's germline CDR1 is SGHAT and CDR2 FQNNGV. V gave up 6 bases and J gave up 9 bases; unmatched junction bases: 8. CDR3 length: 14 residues. The CDR3 sequence: CASSPAQREGEQFF. In nucleotides, the CDR3 is TGTGCCAGCAGTCCTGCCCAGCGGGAGGGTGAGCAGTTCTTC.

This chain uses TRBV16 with TRBJ1-5; 7 bases fit TRBD1. In germline, CDR1 is KGHSY, CDR2 FQNENV. CDR3 size: 17 residues. Losses at the gene ends were 0 bases for V and 7 bases for J; bases not matched to a gene: 12. In DNA form, the CDR3 reads TGTGCCAGCAGCCAATCGATTAAACAGGGGATAATGCAGCCCCAGCATTTT. Translating gives CASSQSIKQGIMQPQHF.

Points on this clone: Distinct nucleotide sequences in the sample also encode this CDR3. The chain is built from TRBV5-4 and TRBJ1-1; weak D call: TRBD1 (5 bases). Germline V gives CDR1 SGHNT, CDR2 YYREEE (reference sequence). This CDR3 contains 13 residues. V gave up 2 bases and J gave up 1 base, with 6 bases separating them. The CDR3 region has the DNA TGTGCCAGCAGCTTCGACAGGAACACTGAAGCTTTCTTT. Translating it yields CASSFDRNTEAFF.

This clone has just one count. The rearrangement links TRBV28 to TRBJ2-5; possible D gene TRBD2, 6 bases. Trimming took off 4 bases at V and 3 bases at J, with 18 bases between the two ends. The germline CDR1 and CDR2 sequences are MDHEN and SYDVKM. There are 16 residues in the CDR3. Here the CDR3 DNA reads TGTGCCAGCAGTTCCTGGGAGGCGAAAGGGGAAGAGACCCAGTACTTC. It codes for CASSSWEAKGEETQYF.

The chain links TRBV19 to TRBJ2-1, with TRBD2 identical over 11 bases. CDR1 and CDR2 (germline): LNHDA, SQIVND (reference sequence). This CDR3 is 15 amino acids long. With 3 bases clipped from V and 7 bases from J, the junction kept 5 bases outside the gene matches. In DNA form, the CDR3 reads TGTGCCAGTAGTATTATCGGGACTAGCGGTAATGAGCAGTTCTTC. Translating it yields CASSIIGTSGNEQFF.

The chain combines TRBV5-1 with TRBJ2-4; D might be TRBD2 (6 bases). CDR1 and CDR2 from the germline V gene are SGHRS and YFSETQ. Trimming took 4 bases from V and 5 from J, leaving 13 bases between them. The CDR3 has 14 residues. CDR3 loop: CASSLLGGQNIQYF. Written as DNA, the CDR3 is TGCGCCAGCAGCCTCCTCGGGGGTCAAAACATTCAGTACTTC.

The V and J genes are TRBV5-1 and TRBJ1-1, with TRBD1 as a possible D gene (5 bases). CDR1 and CDR2 (germline): SGHRS, YFSETQ. The CDR3 runs 16 residues. V was cut by 5 bases and J by 0 bases, with 17 bases left in between. In nucleotides, the CDR3 is TGCGCCAGCAGGATCCGCCCAGGGACTATGAACACTGAAGCTTTCTTT. It encodes CASRIRPGTMNTEAFF.

The chain combines TRBV6-5 with TRBJ2-2, with TRBD1 identical over 9 bases. V was pared by 6 bases and J by 7 bases, with 9 bases of the junction left unmatched. The CDR3 is 15 residues long. The germline V gene has CDR1 MNHEY and CDR2 SVGAGI. CDR3 coding DNA: TGTGCCAGCAGGAACCCGGGACAGGGAGGCGGGGAGCTGTTTTTT. This codes for CASRNPGQGGGELFF.

V and J are TRBV11-3 and TRBJ2-1; D is ambiguous. Trimming shortened V by 2 bases and J by 7 bases, and 12 bases separated the two germline ends. CDR1 SGHNT and CDR2 YENEEA come from the germline V gene. CDR3 size: 14 residues. CDR3 nucleotides: TGTGCCAGCAGCTTAACTTTAGCCAATAATGAGCAGTTCTTC. Protein sequence: CASSLTLANNEQFF.

This chain links TRBV28 with TRBJ1-2; D unresolved. The V gene's germline CDR1 is MDHEN and CDR2 SYDVKM. Trimming left V 6 bases short and J 8 bases short, with 13 bases between. This CDR3 is 12 amino acids long. The CDR3 spells CASSPYFTGYTF. The CDR3 coding sequence is TGTGCCAGCAGCCCATACTTTACCGGCTACACCTTC.

This clone is a singleton in its sample. This sequence joins TRBV28 and TRBJ2-7, with 8 bases matching TRBD1. This CDR3 comprises 14 residues. Looked up from germline, CDR1 is MDHEN and CDR2 is SYDVKM. The junction had 6 bases not matched to a gene; V was cut back by 5 bases and J by 3 bases. CDR3 sequence reads: CASSLTGAIYEQYF. Here the CDR3 DNA reads TGTGCCAGCAGTCTGACAGGGGCCATCTACGAGCAGTACTTC.

J is TRBJ1-2 and V is TRBV11-2, with D unclear. CDR1 is SGHAT and CDR2 is FQNNGV in the germline V gene. Trimming took 0 bases from V and 5 from J, leaving 10 bases between them. The CDR3 is 14 residues long. Here the CDR3 DNA reads TGTGCCAGCAGCTTAGATCGAACAGCTTATGGCTACACCTTC. Amino acids: CASSLDRTAYGYTF.

This rearrangement joins TRBV5-1 to TRBJ2-2, with TRBD2 identical over 10 bases. This CDR3 has 16 amino acids. V lost 0 bases to trimming and J lost 6 bases; unmatched junction nucleotides: 5. Germline CDR1 is SGHRS and CDR2 is YFSETQ. The CDR3 region has the DNA TGCGCCAGCAGCTTGGGGCCTAGCGGGAGTTCCGGGGAGCTGTTTTTT. This codes for CASSLGPSGSSGELFF.

The rearrangement joins TRBV28 to TRBJ2-3; weak D call: TRBD1 (6 bases). The V and J ends lost 5 bases and 5 bases respectively, with 26 bases between them. The CDR3 is made up of 18 amino acids. The V gene's germline CDR1 is MDHEN and CDR2 SYDVKM. The CDR3 DNA reads TGTGCCAGCAGTCCGGGTGGAGCCGTGTGGAAAGGGGGAGATACGCAGTATTTT. Translation: CASSPGGAVWKGGDTQYF.

The CDR3 is CASSSWDRVGQPQHF. DNA of the CDR3: TGTGCCAGCAGCTCATGGGACAGGGTTGGACAGCCCCAGCATTTT. The J gene is TRBJ1-5, the V gene TRBV7-9; 9 nucleotides line up with TRBD1. The CDR3 is 15 amino acids. V trimming: 4 bases; J trimming: 7 bases; junction bases outside the gene matches: 8. In germline, CDR1 is SEHNR, CDR2 FQNEAQ (reference sequence).

V usage is TRBV25-1 and J usage is TRBJ2-5; D perhaps matches TRBD2 (7 bases). Trimming removed 2 bases at V and 2 bases at J, with 15 bases between. The CDR3 is 16 amino acids. Germline-derived CDR1 and CDR2 are MGHDK and SYGVNS. CDR3 DNA sequence: TGTGCCAGCAGTGAAGGGAGGGGGTTTCGGCAAGAGACCCAGTACTTC. Its translation: CASSEGRGFRQETQYF.

V is TRBV21-1 and J is TRBJ2-1; TRBD2 is the table's D call and was not checked against the DNA. TRBV21-1 is classified as a pseudogene. CDR3 size: 17 residues. The CDR3, as DNA: TGTGCCAGCAGCAAAGCGCGCCTACTAGCGGGCCACAATGAGCAGTTCTTC. Its protein product is CASSKARLLAGHNEQFF.

This sequence joins TRBV7-6 and TRBJ2-7; 8 nucleotides agree with TRBD1. The germline CDR1 and CDR2 sequences are SGHVS and FNYEAQ. The junction had 2 bases not matched to a gene; V was cut back by 4 bases and J by 3 bases. The CDR3 spans 13 residues. The CDR3 protein is CASSWTGNYEQYF. DNA of the CDR3: TGTGCCAGCAGCTGGACAGGGAACTACGAGCAGTACTTC.

This sequence joins TRBV5-4 and TRBJ1-3; tentatively, D is TRBD1 (5 bases). Trimming removed 0 bases at V and 1 base at J, with 11 bases between. The CDR3 has 16 amino acids. Germline loops: CDR1 SGHNT, CDR2 YYREEE (reference sequence). For the CDR3, the DNA is TGTGCCAGCAGCTTGGGACAGTCGCGGTCTGGAAACACCATATATTTT. It yields the protein CASSLGQSRSGNTIYF.

This clone was observed a few times. The V gene is TRBV27, the J gene TRBJ1-4; D call uncertain. Trimming took 7 bases from V and 7 from J, leaving 28 bases between them. The CDR3 loop spans 18 amino acids. Germline-derived CDR1 and CDR2 are MNHEY and SMNVEV (reference sequence). CDR3 sequence (DNA): TGTGCCAGCATCTCCGACCTTTACTTAAGATGCGGAGGTGAAAAACTGTTTTTT. This sequence encodes CASISDLYLRCGGEKLFF.

The CDR3 reads CASSLQGTYEQYF. The CDR3, as DNA: TGCGCCAGCAGCTTGCAGGGAACCTACGAGCAGTACTTC. The chain joins TRBV5-1 to TRBJ2-7; weak D call: TRBD1 (5 bases). With 1 base removed from V and 2 bases from J, the gap between germline ends came to 7 bases. Germline values: CDR1 SGHRS, CDR2 YFSETQ. This CDR3 has 13 residues.

J is TRBJ1-5 and V is TRBV27; 8 bases align to TRBD1. The CDR3 extends over 16 amino acids. The V and J ends lost 5 bases and 5 bases, in that order; junction bases with no gene match: 11. In germline, CDR1 is MNHEY, CDR2 SMNVEV (reference sequence). CDR3 loop: CASSLTGVPLYQPQHF. The CDR3 DNA follows: TGTGCCAGCAGTCTGACAGGGGTGCCCCTCTATCAGCCCCAGCATTTT.

The genes are TRBV5-1 and TRBJ2-7; 8 bases fit TRBD1. The CDR3 is 15 amino acids. The V gene end was trimmed by 1 base and the J gene end by 1 base; junction bases not matched to a gene: 4. Germline V gene lookup returns CDR1 SGHRS and CDR2 YFSETQ. DNA of the CDR3: TGCGCCAGCAGCTTGCTCGGACAGGGATCCTACGAGCAGTACTTC. This codes for CASSLLGQGSYEQYF.

The rearrangement uses TRBV12-5 and TRBJ1-1; 8 bases are shared with TRBD1. Germline V gives CDR1 LGHNT, CDR2 FRNRAP. The junction had 7 bases not matched to a gene; V was cut back by 3 bases and J by 1 base. This CDR3 has 16 amino acids. The CDR3 loop is CASGFIPGQENTEAFF. CDR3 bases: TGTGCTAGTGGTTTTATACCGGGACAGGAGAACACTGAAGCTTTCTTT.

The chain uses TRBV30 and TRBJ2-5, with D maybe TRBD1 (5 bases). The CDR3 covers 13 residues. Germline CDR1 is GTSNPN and CDR2 is SVGIG (reference sequence). The V end lost 0 bases, the J end lost 4 bases, and 9 bases lay between the germline ends. CDR3 nucleotide sequence: TGTGCCTGGAGTGTAAAAGGGGTAGAGACCCAGTACTTC. It encodes CAWSVKGVETQYF.

This clone came up a few times. The chain recombines TRBV18 with TRBJ2-3, with TRBD2 identical over 10 bases. Germline CDR1 KGHSH, CDR2 LQKENI. This CDR3 is 18 amino acids long. Trimming cost V 2 bases and J 4 bases; bases outside gene matches: 12. CDR3 nucleotide sequence: TGTGCCAGCTCACCATCGCGTAGCGGGAGGTCAATGGCAGATACGCAGTATTTT. This codes for CASSPSRSGRSMADTQYF.

This chain uses TRBV12-5 with TRBJ2-5; D is unresolved. V gave up 7 bases and J gave up 5 bases, with 11 bases separating them. The CDR3 contains 12 residues. Per germline, CDR1 LGHNT and CDR2 FRNRAP. The DNA of the CDR3 is TGTGCTAGTGCTCAGTACGGGGAGACCCAGTACTTC. Residues: CASAQYGETQYF.

The sample holds a few counts of this clone. The CDR3 nucleotides read TGTGCCAGCAGATCTGGACAGGGGTTCTGGGGGGGAGTAGCAAGGACCCAGTACTTC. Amino acids: CASRSGQGFWGGVARTQYF. The V gene is TRBV5-8, the J gene TRBJ2-5, with 9 bases identical to TRBD1. Germline V CDR1 and CDR2: SGHTS, YDEGEE. The V and J ends lost 5 bases and 7 bases, in that order; junction bases with no gene match: 24. The CDR3 length is 19 residues. Supplemented by reference TRBV5-8 and TRBJ2-5, the full variable domain reads EAGVTQSPTHLIKTRGQQATLRCSPISGHTSVYWYQQALGLGLQFLLWYDEGEERNRGNFPPRFSGRQFPNYSSELNVNALELEDSALYLCASRSGQGFWGGVARTQYFGPGTRLLVL.